This is a list of T cell receptor beta chains from one sample in a study of vaccination and CD4 T cells after COVID-19. No cognate antigen is known for these TCRs. TCRdb fed the PCR reads into MiXCR, producing one record per CDR3 protein. The sample contains over 12,000 distinct CDR3 sequences, 40% to 60% of which appear only once. The sample taken for sequencing was CD4+ T cells from blood, cultured in vitro. The receptors originated from a human donor who had recovered from COVID-19. CDR3s include the opening cysteine and the closing phenylalanine or tryptophan. A D gene is named only where the DNA matches it firmly. A row's size may be missing; if present it is once, few, many or a size class.

TGTGCCAGCAGCGTTGGGACTAGCGGGAGGCAGTTCTTC	CASSVGTSGRQFF	TRBD2	TRBV7-9	TRBJ2-1	NA
TGCAGTGCTGCCCCCGGGACTAGCGGGACCTACGAGCAGTACTTC	CSAAPGTSGTYEQYF	TRBD2	TRBV20-1	TRBJ2-7	NA
TGTGCCACCAGTAATGGGGGACTAGCGGACACAGATACGCAGTATTTT	CATSNGGLADTDTQYF	TRBD2	TRBV24-1	TRBJ2-3	few
TGTGCCAGCAGCCCGACCGGGGGCTACGAGCAGTACTTC	CASSPTGGYEQYF	NA	TRBV7-2	TRBJ2-7	few
TGTGCCAGCAGCCCCGATAGCGGGACTCGAAGCACAGATACGCAGTATTTT	CASSPDSGTRSTDTQYF	TRBD2	TRBV9	TRBJ2-3	NA
TGTGCCAGCAGCGCGTCAGGGTTAGGCTATGGCTACACCTTC	CASSASGLGYGYTF	NA	TRBV11-3	TRBJ1-2	NA
TGCGCCAGCAGCCAAGAGAGCGGGGTTAGCTCCTACAATGAGCAGTTCTTC	CASSQESGVSSYNEQFF	TRBD2	TRBV4-1	TRBJ2-1	NA
TGTGCCAGCAGTGTGGGGAGGGAAAAACTGTTTTTT	CASSVGREKLFF	NA	TRBV2	TRBJ1-4	NA
TGTGCCAGCAGCCCGTGGACTTCTAGCACAGATACGCAGTATTTT	CASSPWTSSTDTQYF	NA	TRBV7-2	TRBJ2-3	NA
TGTGCCAGCAGTTACCAGGGGGCGATGATTGCAGATACGCAGTATTTT	CASSYQGAMIADTQYF	TRBD1	TRBV6-2/TRBV6-3	TRBJ2-3	few
TGTGCCAGCAGTGCCACACAGGGATCTAACTATGGCTACACCTTC	CASSATQGSNYGYTF	NA	TRBV6-4	TRBJ1-2	NA
TGCGCCAGCAGTGATGGGGGGGGCAAAAACATTCAGTACTTC	CASSDGGGKNIQYF	TRBD2	TRBV10-1	TRBJ2-4	NA
TGTGCCAGCAGCCCTACTAGCGGGGGCGATACGCAGTATTTT	CASSPTSGGDTQYF	TRBD2	TRBV7-2	TRBJ2-3	NA
TGCAGTGCTAGCAAACGGGGGGGCCGGAATGAGCAGTTCTTC	CSASKRGGRNEQFF	TRBD2	TRBV20-1	TRBJ2-1	NA
TGTGCCAGTAGTACAACAGGGGGCGATGAAAAACTGTTTTTT	CASSTTGGDEKLFF	TRBD1	TRBV19	TRBJ1-4	few
TGTGCCAGCAGCTTAGGGACAGGCGTAAAAACGGGGGGCTACACCTTC	CASSLGTGVKTGGYTF	TRBD1	TRBV11-2	TRBJ1-2	few
TGTGCCAGCAGCCAAGAAGGCGCGGGGGCGGAAGATACGCAGTATTTT	CASSQEGAGAEDTQYF	NA	TRBV4-2	TRBJ2-3	NA
TGCAGTGCTAGCGTCCAGACAGGGCGGGCCGAGCAGTACTTC	CSASVQTGRAEQYF	TRBD1	TRBV20-1	TRBJ2-7	NA
TGTGCCAGCAGCAAAGGAATAGGGCAGATGAACACTGAAGCTTTCTTT	CASSKGIGQMNTEAFF	NA	TRBV21-1	TRBJ1-1	NA
TGTGCCAGCAGCTTCGTGGAAACTGAAGCTTTCTTT	CASSFVETEAFF	NA	TRBV11-2	TRBJ1-1	few
TGTGCTAGTGGCGAAGTGAACGGGAGGGTCCCCTACGAGCAGTACTTC	CASGEVNGRVPYEQYF	TRBD2	TRBV12-5	TRBJ2-7	few